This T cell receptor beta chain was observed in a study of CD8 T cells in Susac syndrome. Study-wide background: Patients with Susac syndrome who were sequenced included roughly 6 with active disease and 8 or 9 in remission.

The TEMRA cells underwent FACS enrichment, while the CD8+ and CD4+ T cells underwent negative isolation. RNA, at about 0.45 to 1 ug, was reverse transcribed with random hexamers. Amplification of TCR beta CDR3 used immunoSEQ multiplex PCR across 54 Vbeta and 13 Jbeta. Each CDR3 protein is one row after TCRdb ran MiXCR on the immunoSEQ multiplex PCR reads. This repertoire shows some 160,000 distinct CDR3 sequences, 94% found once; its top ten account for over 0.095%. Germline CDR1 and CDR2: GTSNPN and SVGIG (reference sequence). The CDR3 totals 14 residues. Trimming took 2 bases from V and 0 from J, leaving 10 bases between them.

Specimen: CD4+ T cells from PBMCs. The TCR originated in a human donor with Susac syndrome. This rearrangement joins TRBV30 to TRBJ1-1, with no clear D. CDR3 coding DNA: TGTGCCTGGAGTCGATTTGGACTGAACACTGAAGCTTTCTTT. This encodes CAWSRFGLNTEAFF.